This TCR beta chain is from a study of T cell changes during pregnancy in multiple sclerosis. Produced via immunoSEQ multiplex PCR; TCRdb's table is partial and in-frame only. The repertoire holds 70,000 to 95,000 clones, with 80% to 95% as singletons. The CDR3 contains 15 residues. The V and J ends lost 4 bases and 9 bases respectively, with 21 bases between them. The germline CDR1 and CDR2 sequences are SGHNT and YENEEA. This sample comprised peripheral blood, obtained in the first trimester of pregnancy. The chain couples TRBV11-3 to TRBJ1-1, with D perhaps matching TRBD1 (6 bases). The sequence derives from a female donor with multiple sclerosis, enrolled in a pregnancy study. The CDR3 nucleotides read TGTGCCAGCAGCTCTAAAGGGGGTACCGGGACGCAAGCTTTCTTT. The encoded protein is CASSSKGGTGTQAFF.